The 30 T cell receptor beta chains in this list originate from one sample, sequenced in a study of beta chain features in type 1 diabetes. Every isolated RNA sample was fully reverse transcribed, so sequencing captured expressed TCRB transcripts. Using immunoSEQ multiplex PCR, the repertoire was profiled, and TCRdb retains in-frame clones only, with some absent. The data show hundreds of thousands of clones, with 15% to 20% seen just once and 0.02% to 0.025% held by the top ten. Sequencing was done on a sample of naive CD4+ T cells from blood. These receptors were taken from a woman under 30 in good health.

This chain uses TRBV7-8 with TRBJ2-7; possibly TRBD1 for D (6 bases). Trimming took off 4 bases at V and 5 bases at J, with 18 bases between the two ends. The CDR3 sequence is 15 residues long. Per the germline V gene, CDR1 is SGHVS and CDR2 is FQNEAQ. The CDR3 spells CASSSTPIQGNEQYF. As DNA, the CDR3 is TGTGCCAGCAGCTCGACTCCCATACAGGGAAACGAGCAGTACTTC.

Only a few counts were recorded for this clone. The CDR3 is CASSLGDSGRSREQYF. The DNA of the CDR3 is TGTGCCAGCAGCTTAGGGGATAGCGGGAGGTCTAGGGAGCAGTACTTC. The chain has TRBV7-2 and TRBJ2-7; TRBD2 agrees at 10 bases. J gave up 7 bases and V 1 base, and 10 bases lay outside the gene matches. CDR1 is SGHTA, CDR2 FQGNSA, per germline. The CDR3 totals 16 residues.

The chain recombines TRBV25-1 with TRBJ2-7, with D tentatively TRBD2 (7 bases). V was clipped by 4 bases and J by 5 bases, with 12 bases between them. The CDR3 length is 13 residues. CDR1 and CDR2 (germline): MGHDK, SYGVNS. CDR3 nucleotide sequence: TGTGCCAGCAGTGCGTGGGGGGGCGACGAGCAGTACTTC. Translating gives CASSAWGGDEQYF.

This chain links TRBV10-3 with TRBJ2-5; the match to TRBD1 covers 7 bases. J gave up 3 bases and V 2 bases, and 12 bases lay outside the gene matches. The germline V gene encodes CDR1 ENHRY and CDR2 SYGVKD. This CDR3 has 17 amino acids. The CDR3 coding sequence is TGTGCCATCAGTGAGCCAAACCGGGACAGAGGGGAAGAGACCCAGTACTTC. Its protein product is CAISEPNRDRGEETQYF.

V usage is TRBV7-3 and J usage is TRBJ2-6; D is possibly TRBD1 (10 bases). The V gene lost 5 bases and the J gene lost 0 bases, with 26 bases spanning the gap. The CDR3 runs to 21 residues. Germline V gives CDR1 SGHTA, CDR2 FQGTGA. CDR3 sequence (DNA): TGTGCCAGCAGCATGACAGGGGGCTTGATTAGCGGGAGCTCTGGGGCCAACGTCCTGACTTTC. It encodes CASSMTGGLISGSSGANVLTF. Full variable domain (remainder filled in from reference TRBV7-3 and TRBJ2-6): GAGVSQTPSNKVTEKGKYVELRCDPISGHTALYWYRQSLGQGPEFLIYFQGTGAADDSGLPNDRFFAVRPEGSVSTLKIQRTERGDSAVYLCASSMTGGLISGSSGANVLTFGAGSRLTVL.

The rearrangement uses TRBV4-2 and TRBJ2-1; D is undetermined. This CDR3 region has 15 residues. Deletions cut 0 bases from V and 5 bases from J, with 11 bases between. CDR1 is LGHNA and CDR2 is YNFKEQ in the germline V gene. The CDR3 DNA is TGTGCCAGCAGCCAAGATCCGTCGGCACACAATGAGCAGTTCTTC. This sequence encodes CASSQDPSAHNEQFF.

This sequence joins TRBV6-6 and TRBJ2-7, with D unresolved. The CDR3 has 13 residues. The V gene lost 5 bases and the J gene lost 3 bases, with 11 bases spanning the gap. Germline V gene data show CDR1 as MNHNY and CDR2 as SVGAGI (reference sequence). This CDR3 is CASSPATFYEQYF. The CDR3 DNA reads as TGTGCCAGCAGTCCCGCCACATTCTACGAGCAGTACTTC.

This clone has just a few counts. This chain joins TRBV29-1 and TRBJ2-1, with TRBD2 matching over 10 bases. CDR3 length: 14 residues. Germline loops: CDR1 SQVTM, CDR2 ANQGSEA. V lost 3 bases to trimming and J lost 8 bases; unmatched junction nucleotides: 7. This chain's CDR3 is CSVDGPSGSHEQFF. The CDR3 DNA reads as TGCAGCGTTGATGGGCCTAGCGGGAGTCATGAGCAGTTCTTC.

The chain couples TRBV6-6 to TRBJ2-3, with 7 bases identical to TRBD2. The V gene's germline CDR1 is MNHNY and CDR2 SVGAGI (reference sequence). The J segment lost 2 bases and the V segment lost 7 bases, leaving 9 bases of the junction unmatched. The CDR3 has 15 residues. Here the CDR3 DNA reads TGTGCCAGCACAAAAGCGGGACCCACCACAGATACGCAGTATTTT. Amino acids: CASTKAGPTTDTQYF.

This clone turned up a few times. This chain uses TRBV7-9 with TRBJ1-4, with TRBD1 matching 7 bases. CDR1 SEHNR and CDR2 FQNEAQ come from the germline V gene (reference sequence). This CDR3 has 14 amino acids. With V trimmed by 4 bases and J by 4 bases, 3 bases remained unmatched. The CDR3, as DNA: TGTGCCAGCAGCTCGACAGGGAGTAATGAAAAACTGTTTTTT. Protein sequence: CASSSTGSNEKLFF. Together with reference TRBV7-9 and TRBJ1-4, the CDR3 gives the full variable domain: DTGVSQNPRHKITKRGQNVTFRCDPISEHNRLYWYRQTLGQGPEFLTYFQNEAQLEKSRLLSDRFSAERPKGSFSTLEIQRTEQGDSAMYLCASSSTGSNEKLFFGSGTQLSVL.

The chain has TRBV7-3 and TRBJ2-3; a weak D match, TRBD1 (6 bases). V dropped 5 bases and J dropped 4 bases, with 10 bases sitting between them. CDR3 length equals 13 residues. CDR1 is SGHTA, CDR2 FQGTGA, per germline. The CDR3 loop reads CASSLQGPDTQYF. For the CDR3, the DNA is TGTGCCAGCAGCCTACAGGGTCCAGATACGCAGTATTTT. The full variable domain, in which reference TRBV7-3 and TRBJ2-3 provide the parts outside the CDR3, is GAGVSQTPSNKVTEKGKYVELRCDPISGHTALYWYRQSLGQGPEFLIYFQGTGAADDSGLPNDRFFAVRPEGSVSTLKIQRTERGDSAVYLCASSLQGPDTQYFGPGTRLTVL.

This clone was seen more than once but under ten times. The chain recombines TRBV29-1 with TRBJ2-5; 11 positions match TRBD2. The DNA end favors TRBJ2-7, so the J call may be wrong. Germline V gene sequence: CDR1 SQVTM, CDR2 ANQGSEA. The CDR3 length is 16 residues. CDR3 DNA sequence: TGCAGCGTTGAAAAGGCCACTAGCGGGAGACGTGGCGAGCAGTACTTC. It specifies CSVEKATSGRRGEQYF.

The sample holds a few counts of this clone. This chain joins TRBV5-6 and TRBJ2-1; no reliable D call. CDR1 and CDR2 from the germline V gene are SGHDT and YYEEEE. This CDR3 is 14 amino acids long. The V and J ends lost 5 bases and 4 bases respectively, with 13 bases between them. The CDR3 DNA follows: TGTGCCAGCAGGGCCCGAAATGAGTACAATGAGCAGTTCTTC. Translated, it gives CASRARNEYNEQFF.

CDR3 loop: CASSLISAGAYEQYF. CDR3 in DNA: TGTGCCAGCAGCTTAATCTCAGCGGGAGCATACGAGCAGTACTTC. The chain has TRBV11-2 and TRBJ2-7; 8 nucleotides line up with TRBD2. Germline CDR1 SGHAT, CDR2 FQNNGV. With V trimmed by 2 bases and J by 4 bases, 7 bases remained unmatched. The CDR3 consists of 15 residues. The variable domain in full, with the rest retrieved from reference TRBV11-2 and TRBJ2-7, is EAGVAQSPRYKIIEKRQSVAFWCNPISGHATLYWYQQILGQGPKLLIQFQNNGVVDDSQLPKDRFSAERLKGVDSTLKIQPAKLEDSAVYLCASSLISAGAYEQYFGPGTRLTVT.

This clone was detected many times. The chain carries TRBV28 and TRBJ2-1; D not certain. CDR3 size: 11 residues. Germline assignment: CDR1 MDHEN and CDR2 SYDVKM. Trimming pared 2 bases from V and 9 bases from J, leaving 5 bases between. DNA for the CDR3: TGTGCCAGCAGTTTAGTTGGTGAGCAGTTCTTC. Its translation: CASSLVGEQFF.

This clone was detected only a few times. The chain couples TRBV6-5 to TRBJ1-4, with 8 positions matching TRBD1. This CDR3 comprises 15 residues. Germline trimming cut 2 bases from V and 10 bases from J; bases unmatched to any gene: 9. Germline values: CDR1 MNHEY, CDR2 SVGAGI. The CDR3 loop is CASSYGGRGLGKLFF. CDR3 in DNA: TGTGCCAGCAGTTACGGAGGCAGGGGGCTCGGAAAACTGTTTTTT.

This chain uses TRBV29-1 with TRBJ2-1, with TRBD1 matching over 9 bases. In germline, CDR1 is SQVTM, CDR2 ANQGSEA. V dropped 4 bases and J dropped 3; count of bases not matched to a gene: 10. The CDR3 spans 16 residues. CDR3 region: CSVVLLGQGDYNEQFF. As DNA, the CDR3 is TGCAGCGTTGTCTTACTGGGACAGGGTGACTACAATGAGCAGTTCTTC.

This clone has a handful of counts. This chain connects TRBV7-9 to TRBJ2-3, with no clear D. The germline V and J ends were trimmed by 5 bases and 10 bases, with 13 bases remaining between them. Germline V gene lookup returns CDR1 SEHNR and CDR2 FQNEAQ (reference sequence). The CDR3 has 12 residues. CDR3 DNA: TGTGCCAGCAGCCAGGTCCTTGAGGCGCAGTATTTT. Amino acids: CASSQVLEAQYF.

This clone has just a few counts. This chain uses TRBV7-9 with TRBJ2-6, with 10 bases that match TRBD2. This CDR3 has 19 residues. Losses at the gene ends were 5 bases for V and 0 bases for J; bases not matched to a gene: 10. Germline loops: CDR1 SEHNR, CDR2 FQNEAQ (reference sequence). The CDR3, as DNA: TGTGCCAGCAGCCCAAAGTTCAGCGGGAGGGACTCTGGGGCCAACGTCCTGACTTTC. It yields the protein CASSPKFSGRDSGANVLTF.

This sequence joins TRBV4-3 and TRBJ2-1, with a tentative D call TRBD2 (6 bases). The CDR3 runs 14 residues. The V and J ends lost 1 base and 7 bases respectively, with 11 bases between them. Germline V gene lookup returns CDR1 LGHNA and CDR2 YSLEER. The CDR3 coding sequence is TGCGCCAGCAGCCAAGTACGGGGGAGAAATGAGCAGTTCTTC. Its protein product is CASSQVRGRNEQFF.

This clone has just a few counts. The CDR3 DNA is TGTGCCAGCAGCTCACAGGGGTGGGATACGCAGTATTTT. Translating gives CASSSQGWDTQYF. This chain connects TRBV7-2 to TRBJ2-3; 7 bases match TRBD1. This CDR3 spans 13 amino acids. V lost 4 bases and J lost 6; bases outside the gene matches: 4. Germline CDR1 reads SGHTA; CDR2 reads FQGNSA.

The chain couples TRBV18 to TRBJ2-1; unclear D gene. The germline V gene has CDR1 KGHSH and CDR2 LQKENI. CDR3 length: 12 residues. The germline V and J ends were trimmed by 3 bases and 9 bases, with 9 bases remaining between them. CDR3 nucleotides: TGTGCCAGCTCACCTGTCCTGGGTGAGCAGTTCTTC. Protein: CASSPVLGEQFF.

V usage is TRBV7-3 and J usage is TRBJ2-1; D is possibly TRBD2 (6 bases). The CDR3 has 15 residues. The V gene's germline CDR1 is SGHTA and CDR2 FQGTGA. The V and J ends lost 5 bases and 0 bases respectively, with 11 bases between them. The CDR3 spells CASSPAGSSYNEQFF. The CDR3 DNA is TGTGCCAGCAGCCCGGCGGGAAGCTCCTACAATGAGCAGTTCTTC.

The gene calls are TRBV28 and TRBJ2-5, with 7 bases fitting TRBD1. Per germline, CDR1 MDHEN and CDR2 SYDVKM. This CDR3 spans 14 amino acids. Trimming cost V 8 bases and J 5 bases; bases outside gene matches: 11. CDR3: CASRGAGGSETQYF. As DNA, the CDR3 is TGTGCCAGCCGAGGGGCAGGGGGATCGGAGACCCAGTACTTC.

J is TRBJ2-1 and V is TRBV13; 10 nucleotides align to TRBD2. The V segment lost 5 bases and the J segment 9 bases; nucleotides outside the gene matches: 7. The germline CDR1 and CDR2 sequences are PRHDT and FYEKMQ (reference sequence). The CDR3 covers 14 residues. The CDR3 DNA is TGTGCCAGCAGCGGAAGCGGGAGGGCCACTGAGCAGTTCTTC. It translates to CASSGSGRATEQFF.

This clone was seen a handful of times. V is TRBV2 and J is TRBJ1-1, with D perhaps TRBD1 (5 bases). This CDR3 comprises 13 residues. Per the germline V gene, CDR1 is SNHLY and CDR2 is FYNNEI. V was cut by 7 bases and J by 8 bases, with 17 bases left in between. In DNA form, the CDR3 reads TGTGCCAGCACCCCCGCGGGGGGGACCGAAGCTTTCTTT. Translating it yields CASTPAGGTEAFF. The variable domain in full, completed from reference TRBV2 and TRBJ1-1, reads EPEVTQTPSHQVTQMGQEVILRCVPISNHLYFYWYRQILGQKVEFLVSFYNNEISEKSEIFDDQFSVERPDGSNFTLKIRSTKLEDSAMYFCASTPAGGTEAFFGQGTRLTVV.

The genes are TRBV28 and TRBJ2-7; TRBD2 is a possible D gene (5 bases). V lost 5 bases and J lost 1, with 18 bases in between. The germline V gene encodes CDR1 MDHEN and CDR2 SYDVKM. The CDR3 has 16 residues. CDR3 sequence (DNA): TGTGCCAGCAGTCAATGGGCAAAAGCGGCGTCCTACGAGCAGTACTTC. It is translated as CASSQWAKAASYEQYF. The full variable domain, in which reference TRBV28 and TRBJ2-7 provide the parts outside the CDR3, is DVKVTQSSRYLVKRTGEKVFLECVQDMDHENMFWYRQDPGLGLRLIYFSYDVKMKEKGDIPEGYSVSREKKERFSLILESASTNQTSMYLCASSQWAKAASYEQYFGPGTRLTVT.

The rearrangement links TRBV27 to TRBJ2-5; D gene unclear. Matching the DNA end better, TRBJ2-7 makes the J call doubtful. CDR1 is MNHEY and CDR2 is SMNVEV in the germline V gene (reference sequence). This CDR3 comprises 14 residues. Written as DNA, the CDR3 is TGTGCCAGCAGGACCGGACCGATGTCCTACGAGCAGTACTTC. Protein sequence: CASRTGPMSYEQYF.

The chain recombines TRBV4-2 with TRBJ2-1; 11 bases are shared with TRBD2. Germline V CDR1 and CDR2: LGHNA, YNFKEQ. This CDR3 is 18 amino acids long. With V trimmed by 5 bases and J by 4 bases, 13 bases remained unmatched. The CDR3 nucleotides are TGTGCCAGCAGCTCCGACAAGGCTGGGACTAGCGGATACAATGAGCAGTTCTTC. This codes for CASSSDKAGTSGYNEQFF.

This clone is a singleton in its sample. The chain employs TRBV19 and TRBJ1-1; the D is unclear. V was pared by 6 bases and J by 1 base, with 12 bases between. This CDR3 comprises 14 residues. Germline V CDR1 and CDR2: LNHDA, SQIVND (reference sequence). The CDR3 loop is CASSFPSGNTEAFF. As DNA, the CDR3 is TGTGCCAGTAGCTTTCCATCGGGGAACACTGAAGCTTTCTTT.